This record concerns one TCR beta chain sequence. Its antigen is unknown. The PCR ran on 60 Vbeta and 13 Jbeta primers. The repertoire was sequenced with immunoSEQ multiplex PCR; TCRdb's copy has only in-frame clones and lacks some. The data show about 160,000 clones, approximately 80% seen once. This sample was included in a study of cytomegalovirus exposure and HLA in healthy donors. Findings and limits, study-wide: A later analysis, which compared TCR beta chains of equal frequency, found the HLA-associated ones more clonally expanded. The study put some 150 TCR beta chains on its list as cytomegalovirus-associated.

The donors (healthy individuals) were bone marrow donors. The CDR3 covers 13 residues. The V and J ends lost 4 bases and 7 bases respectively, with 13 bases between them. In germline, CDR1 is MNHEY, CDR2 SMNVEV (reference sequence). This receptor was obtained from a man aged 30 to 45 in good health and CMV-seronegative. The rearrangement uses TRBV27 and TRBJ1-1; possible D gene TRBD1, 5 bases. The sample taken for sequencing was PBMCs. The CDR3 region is CASSSTVQLEAFF. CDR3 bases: TGTGCCAGCAGTTCGACAGTTCAGCTTGAAGCTTTCTTT.